This T cell receptor beta chain is from a study of cytomegalovirus exposure and HLA in healthy donors. The trim removed 2 bases at V and 8 bases at J, leaving 4 bases unmatched. Germline CDR1 and CDR2: SGHRS and YFSETQ. The CDR3 has 13 residues. In the PCR, 60 Vbeta and 13 Jbeta primers were used. Sequencing used immunoSEQ multiplex PCR; TCRdb keeps in-frame clones, though not all of them. The top ten hold 1% to 1.5% of the sample, which has about 140,000 clones, approximately 73% seen once. Findings of the study overall: Cytomegalovirus association was assigned to about 150 TCR beta chains.

This clone was seen more than once but under ten times. As yet, its antigen is unknown. The TCR originated in a woman aged 40 to 49 in good health and CMV-seronegative. Sequencing input: PBMCs. This chain joins TRBV5-1 and TRBJ1-2; 9 nucleotides agree with TRBD1. Here the CDR3 reads CASSLQGAEGYTF. The CDR3 DNA follows: TGCGCCAGCAGCTTACAGGGGGCAGAAGGCTACACCTTC.